This TCR beta chain derives from a study of radiation and T cells in renal cell carcinoma. Turning to the study itself: Nephrectomy followed 15 Gy stereotactic body radiation by 4 weeks. Study-level points and caveats: Without pretreatment biopsies, baseline tumor clonotype presence was undetermined. Top tumor clonotypes rose in blood 2 weeks post-radiation, then contracted.

As for time point: blood 2 weeks post-SBRT. Treatment of the sample: 15 Gy SBRT to primary tumor, nephrectomy 4 weeks later. This renal cell carcinoma was of the clear cell type. Trimming removed 2 bases from V and 0 bases from J, with 7 bases in between. The CDR3 covers 14 residues. Per germline, CDR1 LNHNV and CDR2 YYDKDF (reference sequence). Turning to this clone: The antigen remains unidentified.

This table comes from immunoSEQ multiplex PCR, and its TCRdb copy is limited to in-frame clones, with some not included. The sample yields more than 150,000 clones, about nine tenths seen once. Here the sequenced sample was blood, taken from a patient whose treatment included radiotherapy and nephrectomy. The sequence was collected from a woman in her fifties or sixties with renal cell carcinoma. The V call is TRBV15, the J call TRBJ1-1; the D gene is possibly TRBD1 (6 bases). The CDR3 DNA follows: TGTGCCACCAGCAGACAGGGGATGAACACTGAAGCTTTCTTT. This encodes CATSRQGMNTEAFF.